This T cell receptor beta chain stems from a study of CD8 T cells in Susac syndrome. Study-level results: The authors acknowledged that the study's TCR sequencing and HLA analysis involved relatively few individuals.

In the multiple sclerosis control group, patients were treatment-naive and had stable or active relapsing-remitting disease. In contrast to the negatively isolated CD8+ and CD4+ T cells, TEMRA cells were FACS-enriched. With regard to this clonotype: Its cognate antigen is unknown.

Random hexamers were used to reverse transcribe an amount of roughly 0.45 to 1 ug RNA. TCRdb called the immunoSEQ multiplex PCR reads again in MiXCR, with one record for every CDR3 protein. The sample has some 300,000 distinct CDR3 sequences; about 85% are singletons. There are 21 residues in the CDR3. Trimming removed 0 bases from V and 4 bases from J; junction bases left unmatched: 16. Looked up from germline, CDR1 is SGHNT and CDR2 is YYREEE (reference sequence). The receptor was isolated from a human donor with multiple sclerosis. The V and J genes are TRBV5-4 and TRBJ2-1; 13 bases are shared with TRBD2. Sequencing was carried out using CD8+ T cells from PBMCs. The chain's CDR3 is CASSLVPMGLAGPGTYNEQFF. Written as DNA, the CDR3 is TGTGCCAGCAGCTTGGTACCAATGGGACTAGCGGGACCCGGGACTTACAATGAGCAGTTCTTC.